The 22 T cell receptor beta chains reported below all come from one sample, sequenced in a study of shared clonotypes between healthy human individuals. Naive CD8 cells lacked CD45RO and underwent positive selection for CCR7, leaving out terminally differentiated effector memory CD45RA+ cells. Produced via immunoSEQ multiplex PCR; TCRdb's table is partial and in-frame only. The sample yields around 600,000 clones, about 95% seen once. What was sequenced was naive CD8+ T cells sorted from blood. Source of these receptors: a woman in her twenties or thirties in good health.

The genes are TRBV18 and TRBJ1-2; D unresolved. This CDR3 spans 15 amino acids. CDR1 and CDR2 (germline): KGHSH, LQKENI. V was clipped by 4 bases and J by 2 bases, with 14 bases between them. The DNA for the CDR3 is TGTGCCAGCTCACACTCCCCCGGCAGGAACTATGGCTACACCTTC. This translates into CASSHSPGRNYGYTF.

This clone was observed a single time. V is TRBV7-9 and J is TRBJ2-1, with D unresolved. The CDR3 loop spans 13 amino acids. The germline V gene encodes CDR1 SEHNR and CDR2 FQNEAQ (reference sequence). The ends were cut back, 8 bases at V and 2 bases at J, with 10 bases in the middle. CDR3: CASLDSPYNEQFF. The CDR3 DNA reads as TGTGCCAGCCTCGACTCCCCCTACAATGAGCAGTTCTTC.

The chain recombines TRBV28 with TRBJ1-2, with 8 bases fitting TRBD1. Per germline, CDR1 MDHEN and CDR2 SYDVKM. V lost 3 bases and J lost 3; bases outside the gene matches: 15. The CDR3 is made up of 18 amino acids. The CDR3 loop reads CASSFLAWGQALDYGYTF. The CDR3 coding sequence is TGTGCCAGCAGTTTTTTGGCTTGGGGACAGGCGTTGGACTATGGCTACACCTTC.

The rearrangement uses TRBV28 and TRBJ2-1; 10 positions match TRBD2. The CDR3 length is 13 residues. Germline V gives CDR1 MDHEN, CDR2 SYDVKM. V was pared by 8 bases and J by 4 bases, with 2 bases of the junction left unmatched. The CDR3 DNA follows: TGTGCCAGCGTACTAGCGGGGTACAATGAGCAGTTCTTC. Translated, it gives CASVLAGYNEQFF.

This rearrangement joins TRBV6-1 to TRBJ2-7, with 10 bases aligning to TRBD2. The ends lost 5 bases at V and 4 bases at J; junction bases unmatched: 8. CDR3 length: 15 residues. CDR1 is MNHNS, CDR2 SASEGT, per germline. CDR3 bases: TGTGCCAGCAGTACCACTAGCGGGATTATATACGAGCAGTACTTC. Protein: CASSTTSGIIYEQYF.

The V call is TRBV5-6, the J call TRBJ2-7; D is unclear. The CDR3 has 13 amino acids. Per the germline V gene, CDR1 is SGHDT and CDR2 is YYEEEE. The V end was cut by 2 bases, the J end by 0 bases, with 6 bases between. As DNA, the CDR3 is TGTGCCAGCAGCTTACAGAGCTCCTACGAGCAGTACTTC. Its translation is CASSLQSSYEQYF.

V gene TRBV28 combines with J gene TRBJ1-2; perhaps TRBD1 as D (5 bases). The CDR3 has 14 residues. The germline V and J ends were trimmed by 5 bases and 8 bases, with 18 bases remaining between them. Per germline, CDR1 MDHEN and CDR2 SYDVKM. DNA for the CDR3: TGTGCCAGCAGTACACCGGGACCAAATAGGGGCTACACCTTC. It translates to CASSTPGPNRGYTF.

V is TRBV4-1 and J is TRBJ1-5, with a possible D match to TRBD1 (5 bases). The CDR3 contains 16 residues. V lost 4 bases to trimming and J lost 1 base, with 14 bases between them. Per the germline V gene, CDR1 is MGHRA and CDR2 is YSYEKL. The CDR3 loop reads CASSLRSGGSNQPQHF. In DNA form, the CDR3 reads TGCGCCAGCAGCCTCAGATCCGGGGGGAGCAATCAGCCCCAGCATTTT.

This chain connects TRBV5-6 to TRBJ1-2; D possibly corresponds to TRBD1 (5 bases). Looked up from germline, CDR1 is SGHDT and CDR2 is YYEEEE. V was pared by 2 bases and J by 5 bases, with 10 bases between. This CDR3 spans 13 amino acids. CDR3 in DNA: TGTGCCAGCAGCTTCAGGGAAGTGTATGGCTACACCTTC. Amino acid sequence: CASSFREVYGYTF.

This clone is a singleton in its sample. This chain joins TRBV19 and TRBJ1-2; D gene unclear. Per germline, CDR1 LNHDA and CDR2 SQIVND (reference sequence). V lost 7 bases to trimming and J lost 4 bases, with 16 bases between them. This CDR3 spans 14 amino acids. The chain's CDR3 is CASMSAINPYGYTF. The DNA for the CDR3 is TGTGCCAGTATGTCGGCCATTAACCCCTATGGCTACACCTTC.

The rearrangement joins TRBV5-1 to TRBJ1-2, with TRBD1 matching over 11 bases. The V gene end was trimmed by 0 bases and the J gene end by 4 bases; junction bases not matched to a gene: 5. Germline V gives CDR1 SGHRS, CDR2 YFSETQ. CDR3 length: 16 residues. Written as DNA, the CDR3 is TGCGCCAGCAGCTTGGGCGGCGGGACAGGGGGCTATGGCTACACCTTC. This codes for CASSLGGGTGGYGYTF.

V and J are TRBV5-1 and TRBJ2-7, with TRBD2 as a possible D gene (6 bases). The V end lost 5 bases, the J end lost 4 bases, and 19 bases lay between the germline ends. The CDR3 has 15 residues. CDR1 is SGHRS and CDR2 is YFSETQ in the germline V gene. CDR3 sequence: CASRLVTEGLYEQYF. In DNA form, the CDR3 reads TGCGCCAGCAGGCTGGTGACGGAGGGACTTTACGAGCAGTACTTC.

The chain combines TRBV27 with TRBJ1-4; no firm D call. CDR3 length: 12 amino acids. The V and J ends lost 4 bases and 3 bases respectively, with 3 bases between them. Per germline, CDR1 MNHEY and CDR2 SMNVEV (reference sequence). Written as DNA, the CDR3 is TGTGCCAGCAGTTCCCCTAATGAAAAACTGTTTTTT. Translating it yields CASSSPNEKLFF.

This chain connects TRBV5-1 to TRBJ2-7; D not resolved. V was pared by 0 bases and J by 3 bases, with 10 bases between. In germline, CDR1 is SGHRS, CDR2 YFSETQ. The CDR3 totals 14 residues. The CDR3 nucleotides are TGCGCCAGCAGCTTGGCACGGACCCACTACGAGCAGTACTTC. It codes for CASSLARTHYEQYF.

This chain connects TRBV7-8 to TRBJ1-5; D gene unclear. This CDR3 has 16 amino acids. Trimming pared 6 bases from V and 2 bases from J, leaving 17 bases between. Germline V gene lookup returns CDR1 SGHVS and CDR2 FQNEAQ. In DNA form, the CDR3 reads TGTGCCAGCAGTTTCTATGGGCCTCGAGGCAATCAGCCCCAGCATTTT. As protein: CASSFYGPRGNQPQHF.

This clone came up once. The V gene is TRBV6-1, the J gene TRBJ2-7; D call uncertain. The germline V and J ends were trimmed by 5 bases and 5 bases, with 7 bases remaining between them. CDR3 length: 11 amino acids. The germline V gene encodes CDR1 MNHNS and CDR2 SASEGT. CDR3 nucleotide sequence: TGTGCCAGCAGTTATTCCCACGAGCAGTACTTC. This gives the protein CASSYSHEQYF.

Note on this clone: Other DNA sequences in the same sample also yield this CDR3. This chain uses TRBV2 with TRBJ2-2; no definite D call. The CDR3 has 14 residues. Germline CDR1 SNHLY, CDR2 FYNNEI. Trimming pared 2 bases from V and 1 base from J, leaving 5 bases between. CDR3 region: CASSETENTGELFF. CDR3 DNA: TGTGCCAGCAGTGAAACAGAGAACACCGGGGAGCTGTTTTTT.

V is TRBV4-2 and J is TRBJ2-1; a possible D gene is TRBD2 (6 bases). The CDR3 runs to 18 residues. Germline V gene data show CDR1 as LGHNA and CDR2 as YNFKEQ. V lost 0 bases and J lost 6, with 21 bases in between. DNA for the CDR3: TGTGCCAGCAGCCAAGAAAATAGCGGTAATCCGCGGGCCAATGAGCAGTTCTTC. As protein: CASSQENSGNPRANEQFF.

V is TRBV14 and J is TRBJ2-3, with TRBD2 matching over 8 bases. The ends lost 0 bases at V and 3 bases at J; junction bases unmatched: 11. This CDR3 spans 18 amino acids. Germline CDR1 and CDR2: SGHDN and FVKESK. CDR3 residues: CASSQEFQVAGSTDTQYF. The CDR3 region has the DNA TGTGCCAGCAGCCAAGAATTCCAGGTAGCGGGATCTACAGATACGCAGTATTTT.

This chain joins TRBV27 and TRBJ1-1; TRBD1 agrees at 9 bases. The V segment lost 3 bases and the J segment 7 bases; nucleotides outside the gene matches: 12. CDR1 is MNHEY, CDR2 SMNVEV, per germline (reference sequence). This CDR3 contains 16 residues. The CDR3 loop is CASSFRSTGGRGEAFF. As DNA, the CDR3 is TGTGCCAGCAGTTTCCGCAGCACAGGGGGCAGAGGTGAAGCTTTCTTT.

This clone appeared a single time. This sequence joins TRBV27 and TRBJ2-7; TRBD1 matches at 7 bases. CDR3 length: 13 amino acids. In germline, CDR1 is MNHEY, CDR2 SMNVEV (reference sequence). V lost 5 bases and J lost 6; bases outside the gene matches: 7. CDR3 region: CASSPLDRAEQYF. CDR3 bases: TGTGCCAGCAGTCCTCTAGACAGGGCCGAGCAGTACTTC.

V is TRBV27 and J is TRBJ1-2; 8 bases match TRBD1. Trimming removed 6 bases from V and 6 bases from J; junction bases left unmatched: 6. The germline V gene has CDR1 MNHEY and CDR2 SMNVEV (reference sequence). CDR3 length: 13 residues. CDR3 bases: TGTGCCAGCAGACCAGGGGGCATGAATGGCTACACCTTC. Its translation is CASRPGGMNGYTF.